This entry lists 29 T cell receptor beta chains sequenced from one sample in a study of blood T cell repertoires in COVID-19. Sequencing was performed with immunoSEQ multiplex PCR; in TCRdb, only in-frame clones are kept and a portion is missing. The sample lists 150,000 to 190,000 clones, 80% to 90% seen once, with 15% in the top ten. Sequencing was performed on peripheral blood. All receptors derive from a woman aged 40 to 50 with acute or convalescent COVID-19.

V and J are TRBV24-1 and TRBJ2-2; D possibly corresponds to TRBD1 (5 bases). The CDR3 extends over 14 amino acids. V shed 3 bases and J shed 7 bases, with 11 bases lying between them. The germline V gene has CDR1 KGHDR and CDR2 SFDVKD. The DNA of the CDR3 is TGTGCCACCAGTGATACGTTGGGGCTCGGGGAGCTGTTTTTT. Translating gives CATSDTLGLGELFF.

V gene TRBV10-3 combines with J gene TRBJ2-7; D may be TRBD1 (5 bases). The V and J ends lost 10 bases and 7 bases respectively, with 23 bases between them. The CDR3 extends over 14 amino acids. From germline, CDR1 is ENHRY and CDR2 SYGVKD. DNA of the CDR3: TGTGCCACCAGCATATCGGACACGGGCTGGGAGCAGTACTTC. Amino acids: CATSISDTGWEQYF.

This clone came up once. This chain links TRBV28 with TRBJ2-3; D gene unclear. Germline assignment: CDR1 MDHEN and CDR2 SYDVKM. The CDR3 totals 14 residues. V lost 2 bases to trimming and J lost 0 bases, with 6 bases between them. CDR3 nucleotides: TGTGCCAGCAGTTTAGAGGCTAGCACAGATACGCAGTATTTT. Translating it yields CASSLEASTDTQYF.

This clone was picked up one time. The chain uses TRBV5-1 and TRBJ2-1; 9 bases agree with TRBD2. This CDR3 is built from 16 residues. Germline V gene lookup returns CDR1 SGHRS and CDR2 YFSETQ. V was pared by 0 bases and J by 6 bases, with 7 bases of the junction left unmatched. CDR3 bases: TGCGCCAGCAGCTTGGGGGTAGCGGGAGTCGGCAATGAGCAGTTCTTC. It translates to CASSLGVAGVGNEQFF.

The chain combines TRBV6-1 with TRBJ2-1; 8 nucleotides agree with TRBD1. Trimming removed 2 bases from V and 3 bases from J; junction bases left unmatched: 3. The CDR3 consists of 15 residues. Per germline, CDR1 MNHNS and CDR2 SASEGT. CDR3 nucleotides: TGTGCCAGCAGTGAATTAACAGGGGGCTACAATGAGCAGTTCTTC. Its protein is CASSELTGGYNEQFF.

The chain recombines TRBV10-3 with TRBJ1-1, with 7 bases fitting TRBD1. This CDR3 comprises 14 residues. The germline V gene has CDR1 ENHRY and CDR2 SYGVKD. Germline trimming cut 6 bases from V and 5 bases from J; bases unmatched to any gene: 9. CDR3 region: CAIRATTGNTEAFF. The CDR3 DNA reads as TGTGCCATCAGAGCTACGACAGGGAATACTGAAGCTTTCTTT.

CDR3: CASKISDRANYEQYF. CDR3 sequence (DNA): TGTGCCAGCAAGATTTCGGACAGGGCTAACTACGAGCAGTACTTC. V and J are TRBV2 and TRBJ2-7, with 8 nucleotides matching TRBD1. The CDR3 runs to 15 residues. The ends lost 7 bases at V and 3 bases at J; junction bases unmatched: 11. CDR1 and CDR2 from the germline V gene are SNHLY and FYNNEI.

V usage is TRBV11-1 and J usage is TRBJ2-7; 9 nucleotides match TRBD1. There are 15 residues in the CDR3. J was trimmed by 1 base and V by 5 bases; bases with no gene match: 6. Germline CDR1 and CDR2: SGHAT and FQDESV (reference sequence). The chain's CDR3 is CASSPTDRGSYEQYF. Written as DNA, the CDR3 is TGTGCCAGCAGCCCGACGGACAGGGGTTCCTACGAGCAGTACTTC.

CDR3 loop: CASSPRTGRNEQYF. Here the CDR3 DNA reads TGTGCCAGCAGTCCTCGGACAGGGCGGAACGAGCAGTACTTC. V is TRBV27 and J is TRBJ2-7; 8 nucleotides match TRBD1. V dropped 5 bases and J dropped 5; count of bases not matched to a gene: 8. Per germline, CDR1 MNHEY and CDR2 SMNVEV (reference sequence). CDR3 length: 14 amino acids.

This chain uses TRBV28 with TRBJ2-3, with 7 bases matching TRBD2. CDR3 length: 17 residues. V lost 3 bases and J lost 2; bases outside the gene matches: 11. Germline-derived CDR1 and CDR2 are MDHEN and SYDVKM. The CDR3 is CASSLSFGDYLTDTQYF. DNA of the CDR3: TGTGCCAGCAGTTTGTCCTTTGGGGACTATCTCACAGATACGCAGTATTTT.

The V and J genes are TRBV5-6 and TRBJ1-5; D is perhaps TRBD1 (5 bases). The germline V gene encodes CDR1 SGHDT and CDR2 YYEEEE. The CDR3 is 17 residues long. Trimming cost V 7 bases and J 2 bases, with 22 bases left between them. CDR3 sequence reads: CASYKRDQGSGNQPQHF. The CDR3 DNA sequence: TGTGCCAGCTACAAACGAGACCAGGGTTCTGGCAATCAGCCCCAGCATTTT. Full variable domain (outside the CDR3, taken from reference TRBV5-6 and TRBJ1-5): DAGVTQSPTHLIKTRGQQVTLRCSPKSGHDTVSWYQQALGQGPQFIFQYYEEEERQRGNFPDRFSGHQFPNYSSELNVNALLLGDSALYLCASYKRDQGSGNQPQHFGDGTRLSIL.

The V and J genes are TRBV4-1 and TRBJ2-2; D is possibly TRBD1 (7 bases). Germline V CDR1 and CDR2: MGHRA, YSYEKL. The ends were cut back, 1 base at V and 5 bases at J, with 11 bases in the middle. The CDR3 covers 15 residues. The CDR3 nucleotides are TGCGCCAGCAGCCAAGTTCCAGGGGGGACCGGGGAGCTGTTTTTT. It translates to CASSQVPGGTGELFF.

CDR3 in DNA: TGTGCCAGCAGCGTAGCGGAGGGGTTGTGGGGAGATACGCAGTATTTT. As protein: CASSVAEGLWGDTQYF. The rearrangement links TRBV9 to TRBJ2-3; the D gene is possibly TRBD2 (6 bases). The V end was cut by 0 bases, the J end by 5 bases, with 16 bases between. The CDR3 runs 16 residues. Germline lookup yields CDR1 SGDLS and CDR2 YYNGEE.

The chain employs TRBV28 and TRBJ1-3, with TRBD1 matching over 7 bases. V shed 6 bases and J 0 bases; nucleotides not matched to a gene: 11. The CDR3 loop spans 17 amino acids. Germline V gives CDR1 MDHEN, CDR2 SYDVKM. The CDR3 here is CASSQPRGQTSGNTIYF. In DNA form, the CDR3 reads TGTGCCAGCAGCCAACCGAGGGGACAGACCTCTGGAAACACCATATATTTT.

The chain joins TRBV5-4 to TRBJ1-1; 7 bases agree with TRBD1. V shed 4 bases and J 4 bases; nucleotides not matched to a gene: 7. The CDR3 loop spans 14 amino acids. Germline CDR1 and CDR2: SGHNT and YYREEE (reference sequence). The DNA of the CDR3 is TGTGCCAGCAGCGAACAGGGGTACCGCACTGAAGCTTTCTTT. It yields the protein CASSEQGYRTEAFF.

This rearrangement joins TRBV24-1 to TRBJ2-1; 9 bases align to TRBD1. The J segment lost 3 bases and the V segment lost 4 bases, leaving 6 bases of the junction unmatched. Germline V CDR1 and CDR2: KGHDR, SFDVKD. This CDR3 spans 16 amino acids. Here the CDR3 reads CATSDRQGVYYNEQFF. CDR3 nucleotide sequence: TGTGCCACCAGTGACCGACAGGGGGTCTACTACAATGAGCAGTTCTTC.

This sequence joins TRBV10-3 and TRBJ2-7; the match to TRBD1 covers 9 bases. The length of the CDR3 is 17 residues. The germline V gene encodes CDR1 ENHRY and CDR2 SYGVKD. Trimming at V came to 0 bases and at J to 5 bases, leaving 11 bases not matched to a gene. The chain's CDR3 is CAISESRAGTGSDEQYF. The DNA for the CDR3 is TGTGCCATCAGTGAGTCGAGGGCCGGGACAGGGTCCGACGAGCAGTACTTC.

This clone was picked up one time. The chain uses TRBV2 and TRBJ2-7; 7 bases map to TRBD2. CDR3 size: 14 residues. The J segment lost 2 bases and the V segment lost 7 bases, leaving 8 bases of the junction unmatched. The germline CDR1 and CDR2 sequences are SNHLY and FYNNEI. The CDR3 spells CASKWEGQTYEQYF. The CDR3 nucleotides read TGTGCCAGCAAGTGGGAGGGGCAGACCTACGAGCAGTACTTC.

The V gene is TRBV30, the J gene TRBJ1-2; D is possibly TRBD1 (6 bases). V lost 3 bases and J lost 8, with 13 bases in between. The CDR3 loop spans 12 amino acids. In germline, CDR1 is GTSNPN, CDR2 SVGIG (reference sequence). The chain's CDR3 is CAWRDNGGGYTF. CDR3 coding DNA: TGTGCCTGGAGGGACAATGGGGGCGGCTACACCTTC.

This clone was seen only once. The gene calls are TRBV5-6 and TRBJ1-5; the D gene is possibly TRBD1 (6 bases). The germline V gene has CDR1 SGHDT and CDR2 YYEEEE. Trimming pared 2 bases from V and 2 bases from J, leaving 17 bases between. This CDR3 has 17 amino acids. CDR3 bases: TGTGCCAGCAGCTTTTGGACAGTGGGACGCGGCAATCAGCCCCAGCATTTT. It is translated as CASSFWTVGRGNQPQHF.

The chain uses TRBV24-1 and TRBJ2-3, with 8 bases identical to TRBD2. The CDR3 totals 16 residues. Losses at the gene ends were 2 bases for V and 0 bases for J; bases not matched to a gene: 3. Germline assignment: CDR1 KGHDR and CDR2 SFDVKD. The CDR3 loop is CATSDWASGSTDTQYF. CDR3 coding DNA: TGTGCCACCAGTGATTGGGCTAGCGGGAGCACAGATACGCAGTATTTT.

The chain links TRBV7-3 to TRBJ1-1, with TRBD1 identical over 8 bases. The CDR3 runs to 16 residues. With 0 bases clipped from V and 2 bases from J, the junction kept 5 bases outside the gene matches. The germline gives CDR1 SGHTA, CDR2 FQGTGA. The CDR3 nucleotides are TGTGCCAGCAGCTTAACCGGGGGGACAGGCAACACTGAAGCTTTCTTT. Residues: CASSLTGGTGNTEAFF.

Here the CDR3 reads CASSHTGIQHGYTF. CDR3 DNA: TGTGCCAGCAGCCATACAGGGATTCAGCATGGCTACACCTTC. The chain is built from TRBV3-1 (or the pseudogene TRBV3-2) and TRBJ1-2; perhaps TRBD1 as D (6 bases). V gave up 3 bases and J gave up 6 bases, with 14 bases separating them. Germline loops: CDR1 LGHDT, CDR2 YNNKEL (reference sequence). This CDR3 is built from 14 residues.

The chain is built from TRBV27 and TRBJ2-7; 10 bases agree with TRBD1. Germline V gives CDR1 MNHEY, CDR2 SMNVEV (reference sequence). The CDR3 runs 14 residues. J lost 7 bases, V lost 6 bases, and 9 bases had no gene match. The CDR3 sequence is CASSTGTGVGEQYF. CDR3 coding DNA: TGTGCCAGCAGCACCGGGACAGGGGTGGGGGAGCAGTACTTC.

The genes are TRBV28 and TRBJ2-1, with TRBD2 matching 11 bases. With V trimmed by 5 bases and J by 2 bases, 5 bases remained unmatched. CDR3 length: 16 residues. Germline V gives CDR1 MDHEN, CDR2 SYDVKM. The CDR3 region has the DNA TGTGCCAGCAGTCCCGGGGGACTAGCGGCCTACAATGAGCAGTTCTTC. Protein: CASSPGGLAAYNEQFF.

This clone was observed a single time. The chain links TRBV28 to TRBJ2-7; the match to TRBD1 covers 11 bases. The germline V gene encodes CDR1 MDHEN and CDR2 SYDVKM. V lost 8 bases and J lost 6; bases outside the gene matches: 6. The CDR3 length is 13 residues. CDR3 loop: CASWRTGGGEQYF. CDR3 in DNA: TGTGCCAGCTGGCGGACAGGGGGCGGCGAGCAGTACTTC.

The chain carries TRBV5-1 and TRBJ2-7, with D possibly being TRBD1 (5 bases). The V gene's germline CDR1 is SGHRS and CDR2 YFSETQ. The CDR3 spans 15 residues. Deletions cut 1 base from V and 5 bases from J, with 16 bases between. CDR3 sequence reads: CASSLRPNKGNEQYF. The CDR3 bases are TGCGCCAGCAGCTTGAGGCCCAATAAGGGGAACGAGCAGTACTTC. Supplemented by reference TRBV5-1 and TRBJ2-7, the full variable domain reads KAGVTQTPRYLIKTRGQQVTLSCSPISGHRSVSWYQQTPGQGLQFLFEYFSETQRNKGNFPGRFSGRQFSNSRSEMNVSTLELGDSALYLCASSLRPNKGNEQYFGPGTRLTVT.

This clone was seen a single time. The rearrangement uses TRBV7-3 and TRBJ1-1; D possibly corresponds to TRBD1 (5 bases). In germline, CDR1 is SGHTA, CDR2 FQGTGA. Trimming removed 5 bases at V and 5 bases at J, with 18 bases between. The CDR3 length is 15 residues. The CDR3 is CASSPSGPGGTEAFF. The CDR3 DNA is TGTGCCAGCAGCCCAAGTGGGCCCGGGGGGACTGAAGCTTTCTTT.

The CDR3 spells CASSRHLGEQYF. As DNA, the CDR3 is TGCGCCAGCAGCCGGCACCTTGGCGAGCAGTACTTC. The chain employs TRBV4-1 and TRBJ2-7; D gene uncertain. CDR3 length: 12 amino acids. V lost 4 bases to trimming and J lost 6 bases, with 10 bases between them. CDR1 is MGHRA, CDR2 YSYEKL, per germline.